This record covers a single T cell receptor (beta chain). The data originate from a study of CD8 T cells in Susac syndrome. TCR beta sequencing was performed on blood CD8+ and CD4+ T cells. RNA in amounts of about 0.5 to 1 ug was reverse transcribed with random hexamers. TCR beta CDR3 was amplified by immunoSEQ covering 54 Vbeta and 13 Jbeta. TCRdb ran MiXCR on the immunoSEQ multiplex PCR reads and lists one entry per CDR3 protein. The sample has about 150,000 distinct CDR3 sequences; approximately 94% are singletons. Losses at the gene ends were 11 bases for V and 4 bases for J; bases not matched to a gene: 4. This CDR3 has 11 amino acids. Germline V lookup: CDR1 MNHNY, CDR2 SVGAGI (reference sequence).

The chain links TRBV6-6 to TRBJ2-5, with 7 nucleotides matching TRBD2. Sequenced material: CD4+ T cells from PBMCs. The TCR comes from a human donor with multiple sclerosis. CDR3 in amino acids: CAAGGRETQYF. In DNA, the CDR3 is TGTGCCGCCGGGGGGAGAGAGACCCAGTACTTC.